The rows below give T cell receptor beta chains drawn from one sample of a study of T cell repertoires in cytomegalovirus infection. MiXCR, run by TCRdb on the reads, gives a single entry per CDR3 protein. The sample records approximately 500,000 distinct CDR3 sequences, more than 15% being singletons. The specimen sequenced was CD8+ T cells from PBMCs. The receptors shown here come from a human donor in good health (CMV status not recorded). Some clones in this sample may be carry-over from other donors' samples. Each CDR3 is given with its conserved first and last residue. Each record gives: CDR3 DNA, CDR3 protein, V gene, D gene, J gene, clone size. A D gene is named only where the DNA matches it firmly. Expanded clones are given a class, and other clones once, few, many or no size at all.

CDR3 DNA: TGTGCCACCAGCAGAGAAGCGGGGGCCCGACTGCAAGAGACCCAGTACTTC
CDR3 protein: CATSREAGARLQETQYF
V gene: TRBV15
D gene: TRBD2
J gene: TRBJ2-5
clone size: few

CDR3 DNA: TGTGCCAGCAGCTTGGAGGGACTAGCGGGGGGGGCAGATACGCAGTATTTT
CDR3 protein: CASSLEGLAGGADTQYF
V gene: TRBV5-6
D gene: TRBD2
J gene: TRBJ2-3
clone size: .

CDR3 DNA: TGTGCCAGCAGCCCCGACAGGGGGCTTGAAACTGAAGCTTTCTTT
CDR3 protein: CASSPDRGLETEAFF
V gene: TRBV7-9
D gene: TRBD1
J gene: TRBJ1-1
clone size: .

CDR3 DNA: TGTGCTAGTGGTTTAGAAGGGGGCGCGGGTCAGCCCCAGCATTTT
CDR3 protein: CASGLEGGAGQPQHF
V gene: TRBV12-5
D gene: TRBD1
J gene: TRBJ1-5
clone size: many

CDR3 DNA: TGTGCCAGCAGTGAAGATTTAGGGTGGGGCTCACCCCTCCACTTT
CDR3 protein: CASSEDLGWGSPLHF
V gene: TRBV2
D gene: .
J gene: TRBJ1-6
clone size: .

CDR3 DNA: TGTGCCAGCAGCTTAGGGCTGGGACCGAGCTCTGGAAACACCATATATTTT
CDR3 protein: CASSLGLGPSSGNTIYF
V gene: TRBV7-9
D gene: .
J gene: TRBJ1-3
clone size: many

CDR3 DNA: TGTGCCACCAGCAGTCGCCTAGCGGGGTCCTACAATGAGCAGTTCTTC
CDR3 protein: CATSSRLAGSYNEQFF
V gene: TRBV15
D gene: TRBD2
J gene: TRBJ2-1
clone size: few

CDR3 DNA: TGTGCCAGCAGCCAAGATTTCCGCCAGCCCCAGCATTTT
CDR3 protein: CASSQDFRQPQHF
V gene: TRBV14
D gene: .
J gene: TRBJ1-5
clone size: many

CDR3 DNA: TGTGCCAGCAGCTTCTTGGACAGGGGGCACTTCACAGATACGCAGTATTTT
CDR3 protein: CASSFLDRGHFTDTQYF
V gene: TRBV5-8
D gene: TRBD1
J gene: TRBJ2-3
clone size: .

CDR3 DNA: TGTGCCAGCAGCAGTACTAGCAGGTCCTACAATGAGCAGTTCTTC
CDR3 protein: CASSSTSRSYNEQFF
V gene: TRBV5-6
D gene: .
J gene: TRBJ2-1
clone size: few

CDR3 DNA: TGTGCCAGCAGCGAGATTAAACGGACTGAAGCTTTCTTT
CDR3 protein: CASSEIKRTEAFF
V gene: TRBV7-8
D gene: .
J gene: TRBJ1-1
clone size: many

CDR3 DNA: TGTGCCATCAGTGAGTCGAGAGGCGACGGGAGTGAGCAGTTCTTC
CDR3 protein: CAISESRGDGSEQFF
V gene: TRBV10-3
D gene: .
J gene: TRBJ2-1
clone size: many

CDR3 DNA: TGTGCCAGCAGCCAAGTAGGAGGGCTAGCGGGTTACAATGAGCAGTTCTTC
CDR3 protein: CASSQVGGLAGYNEQFF
V gene: TRBV3-1
D gene: TRBD2
J gene: TRBJ2-1
clone size: .

CDR3 DNA: TGTGCCAGCAGACAACCGGGACTGCAGTTCGCTGAGCAGTTCTTC
CDR3 protein: CASRQPGLQFAEQFF
V gene: TRBV14
D gene: .
J gene: TRBJ2-1
clone size: many

CDR3 DNA: TGTGCCAGCAGTCATAAGGACAGCTACAATGAGCAGTTCTTC
CDR3 protein: CASSHKDSYNEQFF
V gene: TRBV12-3/TRBV12-4
D gene: .
J gene: TRBJ2-1
clone size: many

CDR3 DNA: TGTGCCAGCAGTCCAGGGTCGTGGGAGACCCAGTACTTC
CDR3 protein: CASSPGSWETQYF
V gene: TRBV6-1
D gene: .
J gene: TRBJ2-5
clone size: few

CDR3 DNA: TGTGCCAGCACCTTCTCCCAGGGTTGGCAGCCCCAGCATTTT
CDR3 protein: CASTFSQGWQPQHF
V gene: TRBV19
D gene: .
J gene: TRBJ1-5
clone size: few

CDR3 DNA: TGTGCCACCAGTGATTTGCGGCAGTACAATGAGCAGTTCTTC
CDR3 protein: CATSDLRQYNEQFF
V gene: TRBV24-1
D gene: .
J gene: TRBJ2-1
clone size: many

CDR3 DNA: TGCGCCAGCAGCTTGGCGAATGGATACAATGAGCAGTTCTTC
CDR3 protein: CASSLANGYNEQFF
V gene: TRBV5-1
D gene: .
J gene: TRBJ2-1
clone size: .

CDR3 DNA: TGCGCCAGCAGCCTGACAGGATTAGGGGGTATGAACACTGAAGCTTTCTTT
CDR3 protein: CASSLTGLGGMNTEAFF
V gene: TRBV5-1
D gene: .
J gene: TRBJ1-1
clone size: few

CDR3 DNA: TGTGCCAGCAGCTTGTATGACAGGGGCACTGAAGCTTTCTTT
CDR3 protein: CASSLYDRGTEAFF
V gene: TRBV5-5
D gene: TRBD1
J gene: TRBJ1-1
clone size: few

CDR3 DNA: TGTGCCAGCAGCGTAGAGCCCGGGACGTACACTTATGGCTACACCTTC
CDR3 protein: CASSVEPGTYTYGYTF
V gene: TRBV9
D gene: .
J gene: TRBJ1-2
clone size: many

CDR3 DNA: TGTGCCAGCAGTTACAGGGCTGGGGTCGTCGAGACCCAGTACTTC
CDR3 protein: CASSYRAGVVETQYF
V gene: TRBV6-2/TRBV6-3
D gene: .
J gene: TRBJ2-5
clone size: .

CDR3 DNA: TGTGCCAGCAGCTTAAGCAGGGCGGAAGGCTACACCTTC
CDR3 protein: CASSLSRAEGYTF
V gene: TRBV7-9
D gene: .
J gene: TRBJ1-2
clone size: many

CDR3 DNA: TGTGCCAGCAGTTTGGCGGTACGCACTGAAGCTTTCTTT
CDR3 protein: CASSLAVRTEAFF
V gene: TRBV12-3/TRBV12-4
D gene: .
J gene: TRBJ1-1
clone size: many

CDR3 DNA: TGTGCCAGCAGCGTCTCCTCGGATGCGGACTTGTACAATGAGCAGTTCTTC
CDR3 protein: CASSVSSDADLYNEQFF
V gene: TRBV7-6
D gene: .
J gene: TRBJ2-1
clone size: many

CDR3 DNA: TGTGCCAGCAGTTTACAGGGGTTCGCTAATGAGCAGTTCTTC
CDR3 protein: CASSLQGFANEQFF
V gene: TRBV7-3
D gene: TRBD1
J gene: TRBJ2-1
clone size: .

CDR3 DNA: TGTGCCAGCAGCTTAGTGGGAGGGGCCAATGAGCAGTTCTTC
CDR3 protein: CASSLVGGANEQFF
V gene: TRBV11-2
D gene: TRBD2
J gene: TRBJ2-1
clone size: many

CDR3 DNA: TGTGCCAGGGACAGGGTCGCGAACACCGGGGAGCTGTTTTTT
CDR3 protein: CARDRVANTGELFF
V gene: TRBV2
D gene: TRBD1
J gene: TRBJ2-2
clone size: .

CDR3 DNA: TGTGCCAGCAGGGACAGGGAAACTGAAGCTTTCTTT
CDR3 protein: CASRDRETEAFF
V gene: TRBV7-9
D gene: TRBD1
J gene: TRBJ1-1
clone size: many

CDR3 DNA: TGTGCCAGCAGTACGGACATTACTATAGCCAAAAACATTCAGTACTTC
CDR3 protein: CASSTDITIAKNIQYF
V gene: TRBV27
D gene: .
J gene: TRBJ2-4
clone size: .

CDR3 DNA: TGTGCCAGCAGGTGGAGCGGGGAAACTTCCTACGAGCAGTACTTC
CDR3 protein: CASRWSGETSYEQYF
V gene: TRBV12-3/TRBV12-4
D gene: TRBD2
J gene: TRBJ2-7
clone size: many

CDR3 DNA: TGTGCCAGCAGCGTGAGGAGGACGTCCTATAATTCACCCCTCCACTTT
CDR3 protein: CASSVRRTSYNSPLHF
V gene: TRBV14
D gene: .
J gene: TRBJ1-6
clone size: many

CDR3 DNA: TGTGCCAGTAGGGGTCCGAACACCGGGGAGCTGTTTTTT
CDR3 protein: CASRGPNTGELFF
V gene: TRBV19
D gene: .
J gene: TRBJ2-2
clone size: many

CDR3 DNA: TGTGCCAGCAGTTTGTCAGGGCCCCTAAAGTGGGGCTACACCTTC
CDR3 protein: CASSLSGPLKWGYTF
V gene: TRBV12-3/TRBV12-4
D gene: .
J gene: TRBJ1-2
clone size: many

CDR3 DNA: TGTGCCAGCAGTCCCCGGGGGCCAGGTGATCAGCCCCAGCATTTT
CDR3 protein: CASSPRGPGDQPQHF
V gene: TRBV2
D gene: .
J gene: TRBJ1-5
clone size: few

CDR3 DNA: TGTGCCAGCAGTTACGGGGGGGCCCTGCCTCAAGATACGCAGTATTTT
CDR3 protein: CASSYGGALPQDTQYF
V gene: TRBV6-5
D gene: .
J gene: TRBJ2-3
clone size: many

CDR3 DNA: TGTGCCTGGAGACCACCGGGACAGTTAAGAAAGACCTATGGCTACACCTTC
CDR3 protein: CAWRPPGQLRKTYGYTF
V gene: TRBV30
D gene: TRBD1
J gene: TRBJ1-2
clone size: few

CDR3 DNA: TGCAGTGCTAGAGAAAATCAGCGGGGCTATGGCTACACCTTC
CDR3 protein: CSARENQRGYGYTF
V gene: TRBV20-1
D gene: .
J gene: TRBJ1-2
clone size: few

CDR3 DNA: TGTGCCAGCAGTTTAAGGGCTAGCGATAGCACAGATACGCAGTATTTT
CDR3 protein: CASSLRASDSTDTQYF
V gene: TRBV28
D gene: .
J gene: TRBJ2-3
clone size: .

CDR3 DNA: TGTGCCAGCAGCCCTAGCGGGTTGGGAGAGACCCAGTACTTC
CDR3 protein: CASSPSGLGETQYF
V gene: TRBV7-9
D gene: TRBD2
J gene: TRBJ2-5
clone size: many

CDR3 DNA: TGTGCCAGCAGCCTCCCGGGACAGGGGACCTATGGCTACACCTTC
CDR3 protein: CASSLPGQGTYGYTF
V gene: TRBV12-3/TRBV12-4
D gene: TRBD1
J gene: TRBJ1-2
clone size: few

CDR3 DNA: TGTGCCAGCAGTGGCGACTGGGACAGAATTAACACAGATACGCAGTATTTT
CDR3 protein: CASSGDWDRINTDTQYF
V gene: TRBV28
D gene: TRBD1
J gene: TRBJ2-3
clone size: many